This is a list of T cell receptor beta chains from one sample in a study of CD8 T cells in ankylosing spondylitis. TCRdb re-called the 5' RACE reads with MiXCR, one entry per CDR3 protein. This table has 670,000 or so distinct CDR3 sequences, around 20% appearing once. Sample: blood, either unsorted or a sorted T cell fraction (not recorded which). These receptors all come from a male donor with ankylosing spondylitis. CDR3s include the opening cysteine and the closing phenylalanine or tryptophan. The order of the fields is D gene, clone size, V gene, J gene, CDR3 protein, CDR3 DNA. A D gene is named only where the DNA matches it firmly. Size is omitted from some rows. Given values are once, few, many or a class for expanded clones.

d_call: .; clone_size: .; v_call: TRBV13; j_call: TRBJ2-1; cdr3_aa: CASSFLPEGGRAEQFF; cdr3_nt: TGTGCCAGCAGCTTCCTGCCCGAGGGGGGTCGGGCTGAGCAGTTCTTC
d_call: TRBD1; clone_size: .; v_call: TRBV4-1; j_call: TRBJ1-5; cdr3_aa: CASSHTGDQPQHF; cdr3_nt: TGCGCCAGCAGCCACACAGGGGATCAGCCCCAGCATTTT
d_call: TRBD1; clone_size: .; v_call: TRBV27; j_call: TRBJ2-7; cdr3_aa: CASSYGQGGHEQYF; cdr3_nt: TGTGCCAGCAGTTATGGACAGGGTGGCCACGAGCAGTACTTC
d_call: TRBD2; clone_size: .; v_call: TRBV28; j_call: TRBJ2-7; cdr3_aa: CASSQPSGSYEQYF; cdr3_nt: TGTGCCAGCAGCCAACCTAGCGGGAGTTACGAGCAGTACTTC
d_call: .; clone_size: .; v_call: TRBV24-1; j_call: TRBJ2-7; cdr3_aa: CATSDFKAPEQYF; cdr3_nt: TGTGCCACCAGTGATTTCAAGGCCCCGGAGCAGTACTTC
d_call: .; clone_size: .; v_call: TRBV7-9; j_call: TRBJ2-1; cdr3_aa: CASSPAPDPNNEQFF; cdr3_nt: TGTGCCAGCAGCCCCGCCCCGGACCCAAACAATGAGCAGTTCTTC
d_call: TRBD1; clone_size: few; v_call: TRBV9; j_call: TRBJ1-1; cdr3_aa: CASSVSLGTGFNTEAFF; cdr3_nt: TGTGCCAGCAGCGTCTCTTTGGGGACAGGATTTAACACTGAAGCTTTCTTT
d_call: TRBD2; clone_size: few; v_call: TRBV5-1; j_call: TRBJ2-2; cdr3_aa: CASSFGLAGSNTGELFF; cdr3_nt: TGCGCCAGCAGCTTCGGACTAGCGGGTTCGAACACCGGGGAGCTGTTTTTT
d_call: .; clone_size: .; v_call: TRBV29-1; j_call: TRBJ2-2; cdr3_aa: CSAVPGGLTGELFF; cdr3_nt: TGCAGCGCAGTCCCGGGGGGCTTGACCGGGGAGCTGTTTTTT
d_call: .; clone_size: .; v_call: TRBV12-3/TRBV12-4; j_call: TRBJ2-3; cdr3_aa: CASSPRGVAVTDTQYF; cdr3_nt: TGTGCCAGCAGTCCCCGAGGCGTTGCTGTCACAGATACGCAGTATTTT
d_call: TRBD2; clone_size: .; v_call: TRBV7-9; j_call: TRBJ2-5; cdr3_aa: CASTPWTSGAQETQYF; cdr3_nt: TGTGCCAGCACCCCCTGGACTAGCGGGGCTCAAGAGACCCAGTACTTC
d_call: .; clone_size: .; v_call: TRBV5-1; j_call: TRBJ2-2; cdr3_aa: CASSLEGDGKLFF; cdr3_nt: TGCGCCAGCAGCTTGGAGGGGGACGGGAAGCTGTTTTTT